The source of this T cell receptor (beta chain) is a study of STAT5B mutations in CD4+ large granular lymphocyte leukemia. Clones were read by immunoSEQ multiplex PCR, and TCRdb kept only the in-frame ones, dropping some. The table records 25,000 to 40,000 clones, around four fifths of them present only once. From germline, CDR1 is SGHAT and CDR2 FQNNGV. The CDR3 contains 12 residues. The germline V and J ends were trimmed by 4 bases and 7 bases, with 10 bases remaining between them. The receptor's source is a human donor in good health. Sequences were obtained from CD4+ T cells from blood buffy coats. The chain employs TRBV11-2 and TRBJ2-5; no definite D call. The CDR3, as DNA: TGTGCCAGCAGCTCCTCGTCTTGGACCCAGTACTTC. Encoded protein: CASSSSSWTQYF.